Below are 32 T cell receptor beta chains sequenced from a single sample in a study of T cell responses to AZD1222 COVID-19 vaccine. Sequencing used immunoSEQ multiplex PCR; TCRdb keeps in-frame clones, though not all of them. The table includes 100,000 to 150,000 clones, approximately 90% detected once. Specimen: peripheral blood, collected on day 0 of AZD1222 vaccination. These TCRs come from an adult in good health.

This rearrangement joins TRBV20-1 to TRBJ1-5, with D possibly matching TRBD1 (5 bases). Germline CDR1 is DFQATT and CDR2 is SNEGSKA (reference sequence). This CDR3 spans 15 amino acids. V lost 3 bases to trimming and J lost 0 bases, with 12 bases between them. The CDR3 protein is CSASIQAYSNQPQHF. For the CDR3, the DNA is TGCAGTGCTAGTATACAGGCATATAGCAATCAGCCCCAGCATTTT.

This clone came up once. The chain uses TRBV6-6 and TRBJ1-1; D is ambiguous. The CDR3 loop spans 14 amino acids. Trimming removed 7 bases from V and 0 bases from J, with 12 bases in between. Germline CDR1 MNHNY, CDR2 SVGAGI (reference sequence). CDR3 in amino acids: CASTPKQVNTEAFF. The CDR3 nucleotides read TGTGCCAGCACCCCAAAACAAGTGAACACTGAAGCTTTCTTT.

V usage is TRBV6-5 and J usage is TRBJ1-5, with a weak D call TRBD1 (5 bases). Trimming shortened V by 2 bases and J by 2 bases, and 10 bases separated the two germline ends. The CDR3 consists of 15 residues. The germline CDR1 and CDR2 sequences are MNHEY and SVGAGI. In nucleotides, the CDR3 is TGTGCCAGCAGTTACGGGGGTCATGGCAATCAGCCCCAGCATTTT. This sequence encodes CASSYGGHGNQPQHF.

CDR3 nucleotides: TGTGCCAGCGCAAAAGCCGGGGATGGCTACACCTTC. Its translation is CASAKAGDGYTF. The chain recombines TRBV4-2 with TRBJ1-2; D is unclear. V was shortened by 8 bases and J by 6 bases, with 13 bases between the two germline ends. The CDR3 has 12 amino acids. Germline V gene sequence: CDR1 LGHNA, CDR2 YNFKEQ.

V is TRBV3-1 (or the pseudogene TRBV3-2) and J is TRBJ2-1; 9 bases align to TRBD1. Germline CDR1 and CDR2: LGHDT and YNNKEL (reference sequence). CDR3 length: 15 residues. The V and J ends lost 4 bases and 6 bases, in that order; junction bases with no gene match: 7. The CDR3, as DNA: TGTGCCAGCAGCCCGGGACAGGGAGTGGTCAATGAGCAGTTCTTC. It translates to CASSPGQGVVNEQFF.

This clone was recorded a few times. The chain's CDR3 is CSVERDSTEAFF. The CDR3 DNA sequence: TGCAGCGTTGAACGGGATTCCACTGAAGCTTTCTTT. The chain links TRBV29-1 to TRBJ1-1; no clear D gene. V gave up 2 bases and J gave up 4 bases, with 8 bases separating them. CDR3 length: 12 residues. The germline V gene has CDR1 SQVTM and CDR2 ANQGSEA.

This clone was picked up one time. Here the CDR3 reads CASSSQGVTNEKLFF. The CDR3 DNA reads as TGCGCCAGCAGCTCTCAGGGAGTAACTAATGAAAAACTGTTTTTT. The chain has TRBV5-1 and TRBJ1-4, with a weak D call TRBD1 (5 bases). Germline V gene sequence: CDR1 SGHRS, CDR2 YFSETQ. The V gene lost 3 bases and the J gene lost 1 base, with 10 bases spanning the gap. CDR3 length: 15 residues.

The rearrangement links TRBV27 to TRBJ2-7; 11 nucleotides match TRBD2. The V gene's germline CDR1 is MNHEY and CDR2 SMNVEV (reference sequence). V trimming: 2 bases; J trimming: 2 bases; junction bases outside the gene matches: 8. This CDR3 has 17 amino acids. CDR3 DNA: TGTGCCAGCAGTTTAAAATCTTCTAGCGGGGGGACCTACGAGCAGTACTTC. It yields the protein CASSLKSSSGGTYEQYF.

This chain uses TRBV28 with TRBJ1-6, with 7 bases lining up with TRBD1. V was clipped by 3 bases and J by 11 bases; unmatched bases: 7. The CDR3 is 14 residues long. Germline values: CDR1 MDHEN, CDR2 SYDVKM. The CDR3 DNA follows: TGTGCCAGCAGTTTCAGACAGGGCAACCCACCCCTCCACTTT. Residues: CASSFRQGNPPLHF.

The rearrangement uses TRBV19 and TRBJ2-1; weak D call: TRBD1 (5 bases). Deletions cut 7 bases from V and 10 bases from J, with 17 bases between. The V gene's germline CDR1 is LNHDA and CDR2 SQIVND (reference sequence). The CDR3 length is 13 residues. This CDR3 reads CASTLAGLGEQFF. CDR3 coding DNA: TGTGCCAGTACGTTAGCAGGGTTGGGCGAGCAGTTCTTC.

The chain's CDR3 is CASSPDSLVSGNTIYF. The CDR3 DNA follows: TGTGCCAGCTCACCAGACAGCTTAGTCTCTGGAAACACCATATATTTT. V and J are TRBV18 and TRBJ1-3, with a tentative D call TRBD1 (5 bases). Trimming took off 2 bases at V and 0 bases at J, with 11 bases between the two ends. The CDR3 has 16 residues. Per germline, CDR1 KGHSH and CDR2 LQKENI.

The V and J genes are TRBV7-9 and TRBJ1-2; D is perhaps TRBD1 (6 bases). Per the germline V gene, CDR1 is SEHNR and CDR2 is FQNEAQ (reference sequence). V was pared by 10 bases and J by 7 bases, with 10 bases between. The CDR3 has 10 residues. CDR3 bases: TGTGCCACCCGGACAGTTGGCTACACCTTC. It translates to CATRTVGYTF.

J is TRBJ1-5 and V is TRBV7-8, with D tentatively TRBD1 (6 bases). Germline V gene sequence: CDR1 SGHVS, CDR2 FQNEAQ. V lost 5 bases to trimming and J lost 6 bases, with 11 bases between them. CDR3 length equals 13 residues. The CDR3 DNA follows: TGTGCCAGCAGCCGGACAGTGTCTCAGCCCCAGCATTTT. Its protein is CASSRTVSQPQHF.

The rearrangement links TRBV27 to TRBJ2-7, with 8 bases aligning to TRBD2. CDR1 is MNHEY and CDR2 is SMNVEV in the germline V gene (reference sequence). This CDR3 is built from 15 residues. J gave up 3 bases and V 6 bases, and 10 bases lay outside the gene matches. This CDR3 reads CASSRGGRSYYEQYF. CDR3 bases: TGTGCCAGCAGCCGCGGGGGGCGGTCTTACTACGAGCAGTACTTC.

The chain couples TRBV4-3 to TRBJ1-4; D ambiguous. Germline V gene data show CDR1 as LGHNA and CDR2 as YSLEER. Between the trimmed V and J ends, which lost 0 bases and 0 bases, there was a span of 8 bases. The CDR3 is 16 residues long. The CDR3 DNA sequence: TGCGCCAGCAGCCAAGATGAGTTGACAACTAATGAAAAACTGTTTTTT. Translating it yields CASSQDELTTNEKLFF.

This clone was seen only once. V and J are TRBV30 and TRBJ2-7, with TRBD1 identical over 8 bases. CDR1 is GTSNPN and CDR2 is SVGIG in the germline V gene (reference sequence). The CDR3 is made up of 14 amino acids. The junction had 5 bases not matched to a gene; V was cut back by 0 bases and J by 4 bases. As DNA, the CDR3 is TGTGCCTGGAGTGTTGGGACAGGCCCTTACGAGCAGTACTTC. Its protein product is CAWSVGTGPYEQYF.

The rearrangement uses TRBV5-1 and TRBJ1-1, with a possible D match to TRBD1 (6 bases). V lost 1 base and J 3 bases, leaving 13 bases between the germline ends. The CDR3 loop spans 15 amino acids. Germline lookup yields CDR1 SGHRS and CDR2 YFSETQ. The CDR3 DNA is TGCGCCAGCAGCTTGTTGGGGGCCCCTGACACTGAAGCTTTCTTT. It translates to CASSLLGAPDTEAFF. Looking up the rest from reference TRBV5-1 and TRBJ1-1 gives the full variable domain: KAGVTQTPRYLIKTRGQQVTLSCSPISGHRSVSWYQQTPGQGLQFLFEYFSETQRNKGNFPGRFSGRQFSNSRSEMNVSTLELGDSALYLCASSLLGAPDTEAFFGQGTRLTVV.

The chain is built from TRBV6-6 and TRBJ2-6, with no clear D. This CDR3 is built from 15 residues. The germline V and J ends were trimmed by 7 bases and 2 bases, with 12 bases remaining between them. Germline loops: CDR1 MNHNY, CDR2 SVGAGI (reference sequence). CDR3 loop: CASTAIGAGANVLTF. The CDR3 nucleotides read TGTGCCAGCACCGCCATTGGGGCTGGGGCCAACGTCCTGACTTTC.

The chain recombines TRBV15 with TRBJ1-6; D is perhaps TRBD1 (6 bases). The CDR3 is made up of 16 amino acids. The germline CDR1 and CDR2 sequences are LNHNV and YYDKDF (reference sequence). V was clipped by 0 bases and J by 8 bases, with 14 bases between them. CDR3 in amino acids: CATSRDPGKGDSPLHF. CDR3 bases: TGTGCCACCAGCAGAGATCCCGGAAAGGGGGATTCACCCCTCCACTTT.

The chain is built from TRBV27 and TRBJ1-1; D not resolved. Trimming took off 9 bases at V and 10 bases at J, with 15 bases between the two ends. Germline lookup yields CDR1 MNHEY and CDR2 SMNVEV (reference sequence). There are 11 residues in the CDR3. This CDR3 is CASEGGVGAFF. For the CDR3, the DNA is TGTGCCAGTGAGGGCGGGGTGGGAGCTTTCTTT.

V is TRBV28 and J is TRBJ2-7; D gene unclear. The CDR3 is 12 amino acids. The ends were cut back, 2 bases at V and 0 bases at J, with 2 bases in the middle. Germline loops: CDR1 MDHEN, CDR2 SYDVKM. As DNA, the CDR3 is TGTGCCAGCAGTTTAACCTCCTACGAGCAGTACTTC. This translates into CASSLTSYEQYF.

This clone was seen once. In DNA form, the CDR3 reads TGTGCCAGCAGCTTATCCGACAGGCGGAATGAGCAGTTCTTC. This translates into CASSLSDRRNEQFF. The chain uses TRBV11-2 and TRBJ2-1; a possible D gene is TRBD1 (6 bases). The CDR3 runs 14 residues. The germline CDR1 and CDR2 sequences are SGHAT and FQNNGV. The V end lost 2 bases, the J end lost 7 bases, and 12 bases lay between the germline ends.

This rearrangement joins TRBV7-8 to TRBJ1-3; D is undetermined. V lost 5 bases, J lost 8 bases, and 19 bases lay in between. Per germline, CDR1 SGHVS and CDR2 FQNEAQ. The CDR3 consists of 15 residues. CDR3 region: CASSPQIGLQDTIYF. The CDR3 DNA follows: TGTGCCAGCAGCCCTCAAATAGGTTTGCAAGACACCATATATTTT.

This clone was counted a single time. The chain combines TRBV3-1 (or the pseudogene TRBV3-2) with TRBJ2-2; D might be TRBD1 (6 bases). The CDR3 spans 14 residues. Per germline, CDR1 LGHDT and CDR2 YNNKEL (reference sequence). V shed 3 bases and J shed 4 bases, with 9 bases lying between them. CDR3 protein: CASSHQGSTGELFF. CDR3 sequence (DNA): TGTGCCAGCAGCCATCAGGGGAGCACCGGGGAGCTGTTTTTT.

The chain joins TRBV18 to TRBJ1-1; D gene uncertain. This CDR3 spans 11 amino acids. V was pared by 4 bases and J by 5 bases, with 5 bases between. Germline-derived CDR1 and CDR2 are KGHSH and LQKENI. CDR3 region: CASSQGTEAFF. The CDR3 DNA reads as TGTGCCAGCTCACAGGGAACTGAAGCTTTCTTT. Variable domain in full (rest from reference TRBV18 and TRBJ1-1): NAGVMQNPRHLVRRRGQEARLRCSPMKGHSHVYWYRQLPEEGLKFMVYLQKENIIDESGMPKERFSAEFPKEGPSILRIQQVVRGDSAAYFCASSQGTEAFFGQGTRLTVV.

DNA for the CDR3: TGTGCCAGCAGCCCCTCCTCGACAGTTAACTATGGCTACACCTTC. Protein product: CASSPSSTVNYGYTF. The V gene is TRBV7-9, the J gene TRBJ1-2; possible D gene TRBD1, 5 bases. The CDR3 extends over 15 amino acids. Germline CDR1 reads SEHNR; CDR2 reads FQNEAQ (reference sequence). With 5 bases removed from V and 1 base from J, the gap between germline ends came to 14 bases.

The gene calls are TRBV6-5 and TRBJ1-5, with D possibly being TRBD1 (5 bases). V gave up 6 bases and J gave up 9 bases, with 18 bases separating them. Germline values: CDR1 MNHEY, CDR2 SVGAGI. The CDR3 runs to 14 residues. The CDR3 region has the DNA TGTGCCAGCAGACCCGGACGGGACCCAATGCCCCAGCATTTT. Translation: CASRPGRDPMPQHF.

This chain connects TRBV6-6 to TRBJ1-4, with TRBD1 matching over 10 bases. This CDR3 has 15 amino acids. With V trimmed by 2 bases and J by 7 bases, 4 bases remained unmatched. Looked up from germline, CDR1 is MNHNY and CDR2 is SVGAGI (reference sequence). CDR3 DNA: TGTGCCAGCAGTTACCTGGGGACAGGGGTTGAAAAACTGTTTTTT. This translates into CASSYLGTGVEKLFF.

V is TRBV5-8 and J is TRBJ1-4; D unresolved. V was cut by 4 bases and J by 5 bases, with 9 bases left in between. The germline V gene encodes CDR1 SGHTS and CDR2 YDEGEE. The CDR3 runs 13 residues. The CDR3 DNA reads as TGTGCCAGCAGCCTGGGGATGAATGAAAAACTGTTTTTT. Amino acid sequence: CASSLGMNEKLFF.

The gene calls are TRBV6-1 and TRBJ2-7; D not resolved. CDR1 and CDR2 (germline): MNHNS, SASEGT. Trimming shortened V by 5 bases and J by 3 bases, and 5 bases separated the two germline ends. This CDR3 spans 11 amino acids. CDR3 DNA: TGTGCCAGCAGTTTGATCTACGAGCAGTACTTC. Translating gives CASSLIYEQYF.

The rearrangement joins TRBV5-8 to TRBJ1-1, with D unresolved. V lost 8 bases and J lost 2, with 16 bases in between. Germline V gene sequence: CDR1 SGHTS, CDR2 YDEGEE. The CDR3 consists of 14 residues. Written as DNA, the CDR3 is TGTGCCAGTGGCAAGTGGGCAGCCAACACTGAAGCTTTCTTT. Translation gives CASGKWAANTEAFF.

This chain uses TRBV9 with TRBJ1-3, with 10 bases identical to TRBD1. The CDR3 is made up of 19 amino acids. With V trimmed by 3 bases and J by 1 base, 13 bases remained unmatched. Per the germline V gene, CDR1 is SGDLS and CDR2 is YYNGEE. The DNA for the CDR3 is TGTGCCAGCAGCGATAACTACAAAGGGACAGGGGAGTCTGGAAACACCATATATTTT. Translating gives CASSDNYKGTGESGNTIYF.